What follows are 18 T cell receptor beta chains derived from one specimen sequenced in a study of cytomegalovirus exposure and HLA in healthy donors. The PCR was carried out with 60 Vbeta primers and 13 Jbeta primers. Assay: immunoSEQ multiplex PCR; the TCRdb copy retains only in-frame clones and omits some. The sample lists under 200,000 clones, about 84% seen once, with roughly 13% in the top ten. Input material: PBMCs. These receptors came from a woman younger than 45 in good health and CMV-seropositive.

The CDR3, as DNA: TGTGCCAGCAGCTCGGACAGGGCGAGTAACTATGGCTACACCTTC. Protein: CASSSDRASNYGYTF. This chain connects TRBV7-9 to TRBJ1-2, with 8 bases aligning to TRBD1. Germline-derived CDR1 and CDR2 are SEHNR and FQNEAQ (reference sequence). J lost 1 base, V lost 4 bases, and 5 bases had no gene match. The CDR3 runs to 15 residues.

The CDR3 DNA follows: TGTGCCAGCAGCTTGGGGGTCAGGGCTAGCTCCTACGAGCAGTACTTC. This encodes CASSLGVRASSYEQYF. The V gene is TRBV5-5, the J gene TRBJ2-7, with TRBD1 as a possible D gene (5 bases). This CDR3 contains 16 residues. Germline loops: CDR1 SGHKS, CDR2 YYEKEE (reference sequence). V lost 0 bases, J lost 0 bases, and 13 bases lay in between.

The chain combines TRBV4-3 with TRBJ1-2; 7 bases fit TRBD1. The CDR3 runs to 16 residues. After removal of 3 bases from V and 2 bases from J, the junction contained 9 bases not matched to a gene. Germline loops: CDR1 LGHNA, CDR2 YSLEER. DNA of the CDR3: TGCGCCAGCAGCCAGGGACCGGGACAGATAAACTATGGCTACACCTTC. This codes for CASSQGPGQINYGYTF.

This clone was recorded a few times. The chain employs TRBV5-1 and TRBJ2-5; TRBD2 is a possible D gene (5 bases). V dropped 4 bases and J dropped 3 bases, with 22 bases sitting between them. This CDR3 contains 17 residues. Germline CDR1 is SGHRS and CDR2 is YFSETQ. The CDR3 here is CASSLRLDVSGKETQYF. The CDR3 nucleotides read TGCGCCAGCAGCCTCAGGCTGGACGTGTCGGGGAAAGAGACCCAGTACTTC.

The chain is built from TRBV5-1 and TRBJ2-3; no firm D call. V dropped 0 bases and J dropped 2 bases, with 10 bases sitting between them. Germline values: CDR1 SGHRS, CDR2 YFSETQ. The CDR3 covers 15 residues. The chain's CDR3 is CASSLGQVNTDTQYF. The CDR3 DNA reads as TGCGCCAGCAGCTTGGGGCAGGTGAACACAGATACGCAGTATTTT.

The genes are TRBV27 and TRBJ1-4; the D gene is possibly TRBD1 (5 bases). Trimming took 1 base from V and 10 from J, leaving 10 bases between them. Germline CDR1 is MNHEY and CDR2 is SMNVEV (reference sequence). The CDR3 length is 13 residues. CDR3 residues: CASSLYGGGKLFF. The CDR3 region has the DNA TGTGCCAGCAGTTTATACGGGGGGGGAAAACTGTTTTTT.

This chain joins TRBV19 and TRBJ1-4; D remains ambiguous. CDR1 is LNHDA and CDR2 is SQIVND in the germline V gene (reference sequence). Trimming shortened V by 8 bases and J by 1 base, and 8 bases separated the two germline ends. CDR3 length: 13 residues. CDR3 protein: CASRSVTNEKLFF. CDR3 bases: TGTGCCAGTCGGTCGGTAACTAATGAAAAACTGTTTTTT.

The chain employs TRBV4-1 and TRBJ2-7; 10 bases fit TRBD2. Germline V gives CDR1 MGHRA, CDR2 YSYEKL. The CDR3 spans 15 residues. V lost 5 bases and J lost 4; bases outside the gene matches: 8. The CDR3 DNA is TGCGCCAGCAGCTCATCCGGGACTAGCGTATACGAGCAGTACTTC. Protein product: CASSSSGTSVYEQYF.

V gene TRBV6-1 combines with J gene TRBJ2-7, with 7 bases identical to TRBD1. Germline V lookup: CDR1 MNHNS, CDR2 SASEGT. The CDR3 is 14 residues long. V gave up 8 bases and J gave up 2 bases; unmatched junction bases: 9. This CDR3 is CASLTQQGAYEQYF. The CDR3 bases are TGTGCCAGCCTGACCCAGCAGGGGGCCTACGAGCAGTACTTC.

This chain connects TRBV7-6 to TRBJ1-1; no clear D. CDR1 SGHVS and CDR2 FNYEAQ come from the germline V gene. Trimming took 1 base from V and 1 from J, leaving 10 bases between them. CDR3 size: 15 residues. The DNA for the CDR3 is TGTGCCAGCAGCTTAGGCGGGGTCACGAACACTGAAGCTTTCTTT. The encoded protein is CASSLGGVTNTEAFF.

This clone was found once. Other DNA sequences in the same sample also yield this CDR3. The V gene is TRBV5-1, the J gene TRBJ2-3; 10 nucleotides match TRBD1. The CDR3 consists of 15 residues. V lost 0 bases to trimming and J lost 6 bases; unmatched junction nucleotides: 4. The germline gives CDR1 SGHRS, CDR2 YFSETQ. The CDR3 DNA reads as TGCGCCAGCAGCTTGGGACAGGGGGCTGGTGATACGCAGTATTTT. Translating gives CASSLGQGAGDTQYF.

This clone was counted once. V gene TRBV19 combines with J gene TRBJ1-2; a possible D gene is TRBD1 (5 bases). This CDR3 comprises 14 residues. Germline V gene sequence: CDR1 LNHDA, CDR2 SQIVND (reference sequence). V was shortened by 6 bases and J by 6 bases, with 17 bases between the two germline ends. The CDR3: CASRSDLAGNGYTF. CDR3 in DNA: TGTGCCAGTAGATCCGACCTGGCAGGGAATGGCTACACCTTC.

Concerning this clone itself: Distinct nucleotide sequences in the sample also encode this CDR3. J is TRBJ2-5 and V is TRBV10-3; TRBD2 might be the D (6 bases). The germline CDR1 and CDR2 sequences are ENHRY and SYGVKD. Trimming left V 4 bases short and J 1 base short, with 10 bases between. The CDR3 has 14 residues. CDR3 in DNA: TGTGCCATCAGTGGGACCGGGAGCCAAGAGACCCAGTACTTC. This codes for CAISGTGSQETQYF.

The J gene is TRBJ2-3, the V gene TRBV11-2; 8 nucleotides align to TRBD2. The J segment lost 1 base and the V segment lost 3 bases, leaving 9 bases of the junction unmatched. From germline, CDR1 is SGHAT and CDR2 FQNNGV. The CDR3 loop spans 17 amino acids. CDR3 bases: TGTGCCAGCAGCTTGAAGGGACTAGTTGTCGGCACAGATACGCAGTATTTT. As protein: CASSLKGLVVGTDTQYF.

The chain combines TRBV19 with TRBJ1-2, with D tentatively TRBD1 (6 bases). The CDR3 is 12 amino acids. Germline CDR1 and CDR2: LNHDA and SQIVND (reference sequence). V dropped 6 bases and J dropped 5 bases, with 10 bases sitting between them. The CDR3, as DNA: TGTGCCAGTAGGGACAGTCTTTATGGCTACACCTTC. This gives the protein CASRDSLYGYTF.

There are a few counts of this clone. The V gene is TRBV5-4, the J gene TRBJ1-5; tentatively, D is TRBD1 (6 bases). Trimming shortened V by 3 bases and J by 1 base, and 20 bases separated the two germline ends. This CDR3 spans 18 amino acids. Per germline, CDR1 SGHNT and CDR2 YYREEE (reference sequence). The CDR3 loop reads CASSWRIDRRQSNQPQHF. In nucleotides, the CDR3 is TGTGCCAGCAGCTGGCGTATCGACAGGCGCCAAAGCAATCAGCCCCAGCATTTT.

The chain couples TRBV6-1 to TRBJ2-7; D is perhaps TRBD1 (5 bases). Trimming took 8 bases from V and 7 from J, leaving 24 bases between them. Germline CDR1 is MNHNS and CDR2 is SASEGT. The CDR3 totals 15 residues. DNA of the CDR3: TGTGCCAGCGGCCCTGTAGGGGATCCGGGCGGAGAGCAGTACTTC. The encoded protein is CASGPVGDPGGEQYF.

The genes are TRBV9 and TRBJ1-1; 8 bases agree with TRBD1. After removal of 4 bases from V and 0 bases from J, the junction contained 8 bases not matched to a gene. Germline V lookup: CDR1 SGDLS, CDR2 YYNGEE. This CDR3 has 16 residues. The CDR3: CASSRGTGVLNTEAFF. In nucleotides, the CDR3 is TGTGCCAGCAGCAGAGGGACAGGCGTTCTGAACACTGAAGCTTTCTTT.